This TCR beta chain was obtained from a study of T cell repertoires in cytomegalovirus infection. Study in general: Both a matching HLA type and CMV infection were indicated by public TCR beta signatures.

Germline CDR1 reads SNHLY; CDR2 reads FYNNEI. CDR3 size: 13 residues. Deletions cut 3 bases from V and 4 bases from J, with 9 bases between. Notes on the study in general: HLA-C-restricted TCR beta clonotypes specific for CMV led the ex vivo response. Identification of carriers of CMV plus the relevant HLA was performed using cumulative public TCR beta family frequency.

This clonotype has at least ten counts. Its target is not known. TCRdb ran MiXCR on the reads and lists one entry per CDR3 protein. The data show 200,000 to 300,000 distinct CDR3 sequences, about 12% seen once. Sequencing used PBMCs. This receptor was identified in a human donor in good health (CMV status not recorded). Some clones in this sample may be carry-over from other donors' samples. The V and J genes are TRBV2 and TRBJ1-2; D remains unclear. This chain's CDR3 is CASSDKRSYGYTF. DNA for the CDR3: TGTGCCAGCAGTGATAAAAGGAGCTATGGCTACACCTTC.